One T cell receptor (beta chain) is described in this entry. The Seattle patients joined while their infection was active and were tracked longitudinally afterward. The data belong to a study of blood T cell repertoires in COVID-19. Study-level background: Samples representing acute and convalescent COVID-19 were sourced from the United States, Italy and Spain. The analysed material was cDNA or gDNA that came from T cells, B-cell-depleted T cells, or PBMCs.

Germline loops: CDR1 SGHTS, CDR2 YDEGEE. This CDR3 spans 19 amino acids. The V gene end was trimmed by 4 bases and the J gene end by 4 bases; junction bases not matched to a gene: 21. In the authors' workflow: Estimated nucleated cell counts came from reference gene primer amplification. TCRdb's table, derived via immunoSEQ multiplex PCR, lists solely in-frame clones and lacks some. That table gives V, J and clone size, and the DNA gave D and trimming. This table holds 250,000 to 300,000 clones, less than 90% found once. The V call is TRBV5-8, the J call TRBJ2-5; 8 nucleotides match TRBD1. Specimen: peripheral blood. The sequence was collected from a woman aged 25 to 39 with COVID-19, enrolled during active disease. The CDR3 DNA is TGTGCCAGCAGCAAGGGGGATAGACCTGGACAGGGATTGGGAGAGACCCAGTACTTC. Translation gives CASSKGDRPGQGLGETQYF.